The 27 T cell receptor beta chains reported below all come from one sample, sequenced in a study of blood T cells in healthy people across ages. Primed by a sample-barcoded 5' primer and a J-beta primer mix, a second PCR proceeded for 7 to 11 cycles. Each CDR3 protein is one row after TCRdb ran MiXCR on the 5' RACE reads. The sample gives approximately 770,000 distinct CDR3 sequences, about 62% of which show up once; about 20% is in the top ten. Sequencing was done on a sample of blood. The receptors derive from a man aged 25-45 years in good health.

This clonotype has a count of ten or more. The chain links TRBV2 to TRBJ2-6, with TRBD2 identical over 7 bases. The CDR3 consists of 16 residues. J gave up 2 bases and V 2 bases, and 3 bases lay outside the gene matches. The V gene's germline CDR1 is SNHLY and CDR2 FYNNEI. CDR3 sequence reads: CASSETGGAGANVLTF. CDR3 coding DNA: TGTGCCAGCAGTGAAACTGGGGGGGCTGGGGCCAACGTCCTGACTTTC. Together with reference TRBV2 and TRBJ2-6, the CDR3 gives the full variable domain: EPEVTQTPSHQVTQMGQEVILRCVPISNHLYFYWYRQILGQKVEFLVSFYNNEISEKSEIFDDQFSVERPDGSNFTLKIRSTKLEDSAMYFCASSETGGAGANVLTFGAGSRLTVL.

This clonotype has more than one count but fewer than ten. This chain joins TRBV5-1 and TRBJ2-7; D possibly uses TRBD1 or TRBD2 (5 bases each). V was cut by 2 bases and J by 0 bases, with 12 bases left in between. Germline V lookup: CDR1 SGHRS, CDR2 YFSETQ. This CDR3 has 15 amino acids. Written as DNA, the CDR3 is TGCGCCAGCAGCTTTGGCAGGGAGAGCTCCTACGAGCAGTACTTC. As protein: CASSFGRESSYEQYF.

This clonotype has a handful of counts. The V gene is TRBV4-2, the J gene TRBJ2-5; TRBD2 agrees at 7 bases. Germline V gene data show CDR1 as LGHNA and CDR2 as YNFKEQ. Trimming removed 1 base from V and 5 bases from J; junction bases left unmatched: 13. The CDR3 contains 17 residues. The CDR3 region is CASSQVRAVGRGETQYF. DNA of the CDR3: TGTGCCAGCAGCCAAGTGAGGGCGGTTGGGAGGGGTGAGACCCAGTACTTC.

A few counts support this clonotype. The rearrangement joins TRBV11-2 to TRBJ1-2; D not resolved. The germline CDR1 and CDR2 sequences are SGHAT and FQNNGV. CDR3 length: 21 residues. With 5 bases removed from V and 0 bases from J, the gap between germline ends came to 31 bases. The CDR3 DNA reads as TGTGCCAGCAGCATATCCCATCTAAAACAGCCGCCTACGAGAACTAACTATGGCTACACCTTC. This gives the protein CASSISHLKQPPTRTNYGYTF.

The rearrangement uses TRBV6-5 and TRBJ1-5, with TRBD1 matching 9 bases. Looked up from germline, CDR1 is MNHEY and CDR2 is SVGAGI. CDR3 length equals 19 residues. The V and J ends lost 1 base and 6 bases, in that order; junction bases with no gene match: 16. The CDR3 DNA follows: TGTGCCAGCAGTTACTGGGGACAGGGAAGAGGTCTTGGGGGTCAGCCCCAGCATTTT. This gives the protein CASSYWGQGRGLGGQPQHF.

This clonotype turned up a few times. The V call is TRBV13, the J call TRBJ1-5; possibly TRBD1 for D (6 bases). In germline, CDR1 is PRHDT, CDR2 FYEKMQ (reference sequence). V was clipped by 2 bases and J by 8 bases, with 10 bases between them. This CDR3 is built from 13 residues. For the CDR3, the DNA is TGTGCCAGCAGCTTACAGGGGCGTAAGCCCCAGCATTTT. This codes for CASSLQGRKPQHF.

The V call is TRBV20-1, the J call TRBJ2-3; tentative D call: TRBD1 (5 bases). The CDR3 is 11 residues long. Germline CDR1 DFQATT, CDR2 SNEGSKA (reference sequence). V was shortened by 5 bases and J by 4 bases, with 7 bases between the two germline ends. The CDR3, as DNA: TGCAGTGCTCAGACAGCAGATACGCAGTATTTT. This encodes CSAQTADTQYF.

The rearrangement links TRBV28 to TRBJ1-6; possibly TRBD1 for D (5 bases). CDR1 and CDR2 from the germline V gene are MDHEN and SYDVKM. The CDR3 has 14 amino acids. V lost 5 bases and J lost 7, with 12 bases in between. This chain's CDR3 is CASSPGGWNSPLHF. The CDR3 DNA reads as TGTGCCAGCAGTCCGGGGGGTTGGAATTCACCCCTCCACTTT.

The chain has TRBV28 and TRBJ2-7; 7 bases align to TRBD2. Looked up from germline, CDR1 is MDHEN and CDR2 is SYDVKM. Losses at the gene ends were 6 bases for V and 4 bases for J; bases not matched to a gene: 9. The CDR3 has 14 residues. The CDR3 protein is CASRPGTTLYEQYF. CDR3 nucleotide sequence: TGTGCCAGCAGACCCGGGACTACACTATACGAGCAGTACTTC.

This clonotype occurred a few times. The CDR3 sequence is CSARGTGSYNEQFF. In DNA, the CDR3 is TGCAGTGCTAGAGGTACGGGCTCCTACAATGAGCAGTTCTTC. V is TRBV20-1 and J is TRBJ2-1; no firm D call. V was trimmed by 1 base and J by 0 bases, leaving 7 bases between them. CDR1 DFQATT and CDR2 SNEGSKA come from the germline V gene (reference sequence). The CDR3 extends over 14 amino acids.

As DNA, the CDR3 is TGTGCCAGCAGACGGACAGGGAGAAATCAGCCCCAGCATTTT. Translated: CASRRTGRNQPQHF. This chain joins TRBV6-5 and TRBJ1-5; 8 nucleotides align to TRBD1. This CDR3 has 14 residues. CDR1 is MNHEY, CDR2 SVGAGI, per germline. Trimming removed 6 bases from V and 4 bases from J; junction bases left unmatched: 5.

The rearrangement uses TRBV4-1 and TRBJ1-5, with D unclear. The CDR3 totals 14 residues. The germline V and J ends were trimmed by 4 bases and 8 bases, with 15 bases remaining between them. Germline-derived CDR1 and CDR2 are MGHRA and YSYEKL. The CDR3 is CASSPDWESEPQHF. The CDR3 nucleotides read TGCGCCAGCAGCCCGGATTGGGAATCGGAGCCCCAGCATTTT.

This clonotype was seen a few times. This chain links TRBV15 with TRBJ2-1; 10 nucleotides line up with TRBD2. CDR3 size: 15 residues. V lost 1 base to trimming and J lost 8 bases; unmatched junction nucleotides: 5. CDR1 LNHNV and CDR2 YYDKDF come from the germline V gene (reference sequence). CDR3 amino acids: CATSRGAGGRDEQFF. DNA of the CDR3: TGTGCCACCAGCAGAGGAGCGGGGGGGAGAGATGAGCAGTTCTTC. Supplemented by reference TRBV15 and TRBJ2-1, the full variable domain reads DAMVIQNPRYQVTQFGKPVTLSCSQTLNHNVMYWYQQKSSQAPKLLFHYYDKDFNNEADTPDNFQSRRPNTSFCFLDIRSPGLGDTAMYLCATSRGAGGRDEQFFGPGTRLTVL.

The V call is TRBV29-1, the J call TRBJ2-7; 7 nucleotides align to TRBD1. V shed 6 bases and J 1 base; nucleotides not matched to a gene: 6. CDR3 size: 13 residues. From germline, CDR1 is SQVTM and CDR2 ANQGSEA. The DNA for the CDR3 is TGCAGCGTCGAACCGACAGGGTCCTACGAGCAGTACTTC. Translating it yields CSVEPTGSYEQYF.

This chain uses TRBV29-1 with TRBJ2-3; D is tentatively TRBD1 or TRBD2 (5 bases each). V was clipped by 4 bases and J by 5 bases, with 13 bases between them. The CDR3 is 13 amino acids. Per the germline V gene, CDR1 is SQVTM and CDR2 is ANQGSEA. CDR3 amino acids: CSVVVGVVDTQYF. The DNA for the CDR3 is TGCAGCGTTGTTGTGGGGGTGGTAGATACGCAGTATTTT.

V is TRBV20-1 and J is TRBJ2-5; no clear D gene. The CDR3 contains 11 residues. Germline V gives CDR1 DFQATT, CDR2 SNEGSKA (reference sequence). V lost 0 bases and J 11 bases, leaving 10 bases between the germline ends. The DNA of the CDR3 is TGCAGTGCTAGAGAACTCGATGAGCAGTACTTC. It specifies CSARELDEQYF.

The sample holds a few counts of this clonotype. V gene TRBV10-2 combines with J gene TRBJ2-5, with unresolved D. From germline, CDR1 is WSHSY and CDR2 SAAADI. Trimming cost V 4 bases and J 0 bases, with 6 bases left between them. This CDR3 contains 13 residues. In nucleotides, the CDR3 is TGCGCCAGCAGTGCTAGGTACCAAGAGACCCAGTACTTC. Protein product: CASSARYQETQYF.

The table lists this clonotype with a count of one. The V call is TRBV6-5, the J call TRBJ2-1, with 7 nucleotides matching TRBD1. Germline CDR1 and CDR2: MNHEY and SVGAGI. With V trimmed by 3 bases and J by 2 bases, 7 bases remained unmatched. CDR3 size: 16 residues. The CDR3 sequence is CASSYRDRPTYNEQFF. The CDR3 DNA is TGTGCCAGCAGTTATAGGGACAGACCTACCTACAATGAGCAGTTCTTC.

The chain carries TRBV4-3 and TRBJ2-6; TRBD1 is a possible D gene (5 bases). V was trimmed by 0 bases and J by 0 bases, leaving 15 bases between them. This CDR3 spans 19 amino acids. The germline V gene encodes CDR1 LGHNA and CDR2 YSLEER. In DNA, the CDR3 is TGCGCCAGCAGCCAAGAATTTACAGGCCTTCACTCTGGGGCCAACGTCCTGACTTTC. This sequence encodes CASSQEFTGLHSGANVLTF.

The CDR3 sequence: CASTITRDRGGYGYTF. CDR3 in DNA: TGTGCCAGCACCATAACCCGGGACAGGGGGGGATATGGCTACACCTTC. The chain joins TRBV9 to TRBJ1-2; 11 bases map to TRBD1. Germline V lookup: CDR1 SGDLS, CDR2 YYNGEE. The CDR3 has 16 residues. The V segment lost 6 bases and the J segment 5 bases; nucleotides outside the gene matches: 12.

V and J are TRBV20-1 and TRBJ1-1; possible D gene TRBD1, 5 bases. Germline V lookup: CDR1 DFQATT, CDR2 SNEGSKA (reference sequence). CDR3 size: 14 residues. V lost 3 bases to trimming and J lost 5 bases, with 16 bases between them. CDR3 DNA sequence: TGCAGTGCTAGCGCCTTCCAGGGAGGGACTGAAGCTTTCTTT. This sequence encodes CSASAFQGGTEAFF.

V usage is TRBV7-2 and J usage is TRBJ2-3; 10 bases map to TRBD1. This CDR3 is 14 amino acids long. V shed 5 bases, J shed 3 bases, and the junction held 2 bases outside the gene matches. Germline CDR1 and CDR2: SGHTA and FQGNSA. Here the CDR3 reads CASSAGQGTDTQYF. Here the CDR3 DNA reads TGTGCCAGCAGCGCGGGACAGGGGACAGATACGCAGTATTTT.

The chain carries TRBV4-3 and TRBJ2-1, with D perhaps TRBD1 or TRBD2 (5 bases each). CDR3 length: 16 amino acids. V lost 1 base and J lost 7, with 17 bases in between. CDR1 is LGHNA, CDR2 YSLEER, per germline. In nucleotides, the CDR3 is TGCGCCAGCAGCCAAGGGGGGAGTTTCGGGGTAAATGAGCAGTTCTTC. This gives the protein CASSQGGSFGVNEQFF.

The chain couples TRBV10-3 to TRBJ2-5; D gene uncertain. This CDR3 region has 13 residues. V was shortened by 6 bases and J by 11 bases, with 19 bases between the two germline ends. CDR1 ENHRY and CDR2 SYGVKD come from the germline V gene. CDR3 sequence reads: CAIRAREDREQYF. DNA of the CDR3: TGTGCCATCAGAGCCCGCGAGGACCGAGAGCAGTACTTC.

The chain recombines TRBV9 with TRBJ2-3; perhaps TRBD1 as D (6 bases). Trimming shortened V by 2 bases and J by 1 base, and 11 bases separated the two germline ends. Germline loops: CDR1 SGDLS, CDR2 YYNGEE. This CDR3 has 15 amino acids. CDR3 sequence: CASSVLQGGTDTQYF. CDR3 bases: TGTGCCAGCAGCGTTTTACAGGGTGGCACAGATACGCAGTATTTT.

The rearrangement joins TRBV5-1 to TRBJ2-1; TRBD1 might be the D (6 bases). From germline, CDR1 is SGHRS and CDR2 YFSETQ. The CDR3 has 15 amino acids. Trimming stripped 4 bases from V and 2 bases from J, with 13 bases between. CDR3 nucleotide sequence: TGCGCCAGCAGCCCCCGGGACACCACCTACAATGAGCAGTTCTTC. Its protein product is CASSPRDTTYNEQFF.

The DNA for the CDR3 is TGCAGTGCTAGTGTGACAGGGGGCTTGACCCAGTACTTC. It codes for CSASVTGGLTQYF. The gene calls are TRBV20-1 and TRBJ2-5; TRBD1 aligns across 10 bases. V shed 3 bases and J 7 bases; nucleotides not matched to a gene: 5. The CDR3 runs to 13 residues. Germline V gene data show CDR1 as DFQATT and CDR2 as SNEGSKA (reference sequence).